This TCR beta chain came from a study of vaccination effects on CD4 cells after COVID-19. This clone was counted once. Its antigen is currently unknown. Before any sequencing was done, the ViraFEST assay used viral peptide pools to expand antigen-specific CD4+ T cells. Isolating CD4+ T cells followed about 11 days of culture. As their vaccination, participants received two doses of either BNT162b2 or mRNA-1273. The CDR3 is 15 amino acids. CDR1 and CDR2 from the germline V gene are SNHLY and FYNNEI. Trimming took off 3 bases at V and 3 bases at J, with 14 bases between the two ends. Sequenced by immunoSEQ multiplex PCR; TCRdb stores in-frame clones only, minus some. This sample has around 65,000 clones, with roughly 72% found just once.

This clonotype was obtained from a human donor who received a COVID-19 vaccine. The chain has TRBV2 and TRBJ1-1, with D perhaps matching TRBD1 (6 bases). The source material was CD4+ T cells from PBMCs cultured with HCoV-229E spike peptides, sampled after COVID-19 vaccination. The CDR3 sequence is CASSDGGGLYTEAFF. The CDR3 DNA reads as TGTGCCAGCAGTGATGGTGGGGGGCTCTACACTGAAGCTTTCTTT.